This entry concerns a single TCR beta chain. Its target is not known. The data were taken from a study of OX40 agonist ivuxolimab in advanced cancers. As for the study in general: Three partial responders included one hepatocellular carcinoma patient and two cutaneous melanoma patients. Study-wide findings and caveats: Clonal expansion by week 6 occurred in CD4+ and CD8+ blood T cells (at 0.1 to 3.0 mg/kg).

Deletions cut 3 bases from V and 1 base from J, with 12 bases between. The CDR3 sequence is 15 residues long. In germline, CDR1 is SNHLY, CDR2 FYNNEI. The method was immunoSEQ multiplex PCR; TCRdb's version includes in-frame clones alone and lacks a portion of them. The table lists some 83,000 clones, 93% of them singletons. This chain uses TRBV2 with TRBJ1-1; possible D gene TRBD1, 6 bases. This TCR was sampled from an adult with an advanced solid tumor such as melanoma, head and neck, liver or kidney cancer. Sequencing used CD4+ or CD8+ T cells sorted from blood, obtained in a trial of the OX40 agonist ivuxolimab. CDR3 residues: CASSDWTARNTEAFF. In DNA form, the CDR3 reads TGTGCCAGCAGTGATTGGACAGCTAGGAACACTGAAGCTTTCTTT.